Here is one TCR beta chain with its context. Its antigen is not identified. The data belong to a study of regulatory T cells in long-lasting Graves disease. General study findings and limits: Among samples with persistent disease, TRBV28, TRBJ1-2 and TRBJ2-5 were favored. With 2,500 to 3,500 shared public clonotypes, persistent patients exceeded new patients, who shared over 850.

Arm-PCR with iRepertoire HTBI primers amplified the CDR3 regions for these TCR beta libraries. TCRdb redid the calling of the multiplex PCR reads with MiXCR, one entry per CDR3 protein. The data contain about 340,000 distinct CDR3 sequences, 15% to 20% of them singletons. Time point defined: persistent/refractory GD, antithyroid drugs over 5 years with positive TRAb. RNA extracted from PBMCs served as the sequencing template. From an endocrinology department in Xi'an, China, came the patients. CDR1 is SGHDT and CDR2 is YYEEEE in the germline V gene. The CDR3 is made up of 16 amino acids. The V end was cut by 0 bases, the J end by 3 bases, with 12 bases between.

This receptor was taken from a female donor with Graves disease. This material consisted of peripheral blood mononuclear cells (PBMCs), taken when the disease was refractory, from a patient treated with antithyroid drugs. This rearrangement joins TRBV5-6 to TRBJ2-2; D possibly uses TRBD1 or TRBD2 (5 bases each). The DNA for the CDR3 is TGTGCCAGCAGCTTGGTGGGGGTTCGGGACACCGGGGAGCTGTTTTTT. Protein product: CASSLVGVRDTGELFF.